This TCR beta chain is from a study of T cell repertoires in cytomegalovirus infection. About the study: Indicated by public TCR beta signatures were CMV infection and matching HLA type.

The CDR3 has 18 amino acids. Germline V CDR1 and CDR2: MNHEY, SMNVEV (reference sequence). V shed 3 bases and J 4 bases; nucleotides not matched to a gene: 13. The study, taken as a whole, reports: Pooled public TCR beta family frequency picked out CMV carriers with the relevant HLA. Dominating the ex vivo response were HLA-C-restricted CMV-specific TCR beta clonotypes.

One entry per CDR3 protein results from TCRdb running MiXCR on the reads. Found here are 110,000 to 150,000 distinct CDR3 sequences, more than 30% of them singletons; the top ten hold 45% to 60%. This clonotype has at least ten counts. No antigen is known for it. The source material was CD8+ T cells from cultured PBMCs, sampled from culture after CMV antigen stimulation. This receptor was taken from a human donor in good health (CMV status not recorded). Some clones in this sample may be carry-over from other donors' samples. The chain is built from TRBV27 and TRBJ2-1; 9 positions agree with TRBD1. The CDR3 region is CASSLDGQGSPTYNEQFF. CDR3 DNA sequence: TGTGCCAGCAGTTTGGACGGACAGGGGAGCCCCACTTACAATGAGCAGTTCTTC.